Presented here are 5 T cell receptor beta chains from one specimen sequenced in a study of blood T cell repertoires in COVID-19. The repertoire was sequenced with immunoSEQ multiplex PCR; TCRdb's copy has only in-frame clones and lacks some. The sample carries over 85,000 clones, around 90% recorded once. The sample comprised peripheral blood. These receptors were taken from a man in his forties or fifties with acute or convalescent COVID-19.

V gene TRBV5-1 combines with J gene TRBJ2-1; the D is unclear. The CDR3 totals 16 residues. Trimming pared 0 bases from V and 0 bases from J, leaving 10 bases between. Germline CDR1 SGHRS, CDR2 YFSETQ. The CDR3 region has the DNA TGCGCCAGCAGCTTGGGACTTTTTAGCTCCTACAATGAGCAGTTCTTC. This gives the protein CASSLGLFSSYNEQFF.

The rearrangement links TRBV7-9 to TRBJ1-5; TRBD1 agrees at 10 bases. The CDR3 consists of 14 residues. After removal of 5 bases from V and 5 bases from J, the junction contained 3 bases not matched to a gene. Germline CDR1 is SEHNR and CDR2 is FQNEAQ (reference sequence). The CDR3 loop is CASSPGTGDQPQHF. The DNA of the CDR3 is TGTGCCAGCAGCCCAGGGACAGGGGATCAGCCCCAGCATTTT.

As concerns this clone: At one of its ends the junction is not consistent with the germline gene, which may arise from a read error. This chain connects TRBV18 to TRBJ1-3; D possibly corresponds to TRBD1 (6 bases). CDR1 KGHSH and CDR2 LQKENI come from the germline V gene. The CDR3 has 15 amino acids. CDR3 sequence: CASLPGASFGNTIYF. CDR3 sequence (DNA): TGTGCCAGCTTACCAGGGGCAAGCTTTGGAAACACCATATATTTT.

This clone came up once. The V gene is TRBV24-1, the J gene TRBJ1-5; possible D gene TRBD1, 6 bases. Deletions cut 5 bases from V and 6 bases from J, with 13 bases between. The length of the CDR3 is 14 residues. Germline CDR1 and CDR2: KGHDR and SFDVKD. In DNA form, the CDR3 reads TGTGCCACCAGTGCAAGGACAGACGGTCAGCCCCAGCATTTT. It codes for CATSARTDGQPQHF.

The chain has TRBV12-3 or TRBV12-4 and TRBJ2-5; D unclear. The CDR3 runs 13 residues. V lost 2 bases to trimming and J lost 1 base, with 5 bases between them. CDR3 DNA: TGTGCCAGCAGTTTATTTAGCCAAGAGACCCAGTACTTC. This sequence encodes CASSLFSQETQYF.